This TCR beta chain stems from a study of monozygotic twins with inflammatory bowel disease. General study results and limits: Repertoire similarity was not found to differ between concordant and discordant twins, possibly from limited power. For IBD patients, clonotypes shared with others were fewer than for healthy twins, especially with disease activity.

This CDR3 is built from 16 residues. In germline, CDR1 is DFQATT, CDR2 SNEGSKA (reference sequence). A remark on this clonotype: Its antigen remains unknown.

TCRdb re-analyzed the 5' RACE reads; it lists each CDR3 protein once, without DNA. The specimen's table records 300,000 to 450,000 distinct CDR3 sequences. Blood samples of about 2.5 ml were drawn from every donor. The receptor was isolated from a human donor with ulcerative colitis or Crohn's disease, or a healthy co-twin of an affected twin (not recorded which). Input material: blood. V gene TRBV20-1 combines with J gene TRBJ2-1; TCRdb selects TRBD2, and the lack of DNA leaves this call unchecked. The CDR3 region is CSATGGVGTTEGEQFF.